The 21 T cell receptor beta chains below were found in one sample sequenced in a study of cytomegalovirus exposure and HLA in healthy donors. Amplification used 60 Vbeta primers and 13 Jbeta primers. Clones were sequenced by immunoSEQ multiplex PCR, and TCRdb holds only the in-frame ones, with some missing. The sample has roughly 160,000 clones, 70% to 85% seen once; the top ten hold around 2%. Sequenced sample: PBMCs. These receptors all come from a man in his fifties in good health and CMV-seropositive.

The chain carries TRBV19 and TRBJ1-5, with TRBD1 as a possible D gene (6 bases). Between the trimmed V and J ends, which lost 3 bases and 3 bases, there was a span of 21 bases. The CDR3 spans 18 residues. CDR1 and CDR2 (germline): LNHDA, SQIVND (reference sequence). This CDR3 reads CASSMRISPGAFNQPQHF. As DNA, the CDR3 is TGTGCCAGTAGTATGAGGATCTCGCCAGGGGCCTTCAATCAGCCCCAGCATTTT.

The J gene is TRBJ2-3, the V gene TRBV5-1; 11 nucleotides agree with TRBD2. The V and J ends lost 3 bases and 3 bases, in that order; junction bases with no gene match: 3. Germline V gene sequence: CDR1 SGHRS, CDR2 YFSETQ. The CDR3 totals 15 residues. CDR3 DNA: TGCGCCAGCAGCTCCCTAGCGGGGGGTACAGATACGCAGTATTTT. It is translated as CASSSLAGGTDTQYF.

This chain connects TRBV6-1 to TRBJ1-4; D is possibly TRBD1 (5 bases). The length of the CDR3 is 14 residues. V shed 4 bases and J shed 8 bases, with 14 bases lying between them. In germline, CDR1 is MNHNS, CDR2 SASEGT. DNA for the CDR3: TGTGCCAGCAGTGGGAGGGGCAGTCGAGAAAAACTGTTTTTT. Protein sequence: CASSGRGSREKLFF.

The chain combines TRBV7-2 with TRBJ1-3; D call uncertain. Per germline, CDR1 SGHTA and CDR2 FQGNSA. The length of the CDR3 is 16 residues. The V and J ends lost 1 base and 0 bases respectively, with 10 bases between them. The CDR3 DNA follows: TGTGCCAGCAGCTTAGTAGAACAGAGCTCTGGAAACACCATATATTTT. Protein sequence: CASSLVEQSSGNTIYF.

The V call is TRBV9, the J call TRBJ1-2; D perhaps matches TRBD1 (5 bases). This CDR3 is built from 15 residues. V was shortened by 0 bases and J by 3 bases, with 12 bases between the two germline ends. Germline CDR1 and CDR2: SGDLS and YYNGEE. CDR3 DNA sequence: TGTGCCAGCAGCGTAGAAGACAGCCGGGACTATGGCTACACCTTC. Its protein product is CASSVEDSRDYGYTF. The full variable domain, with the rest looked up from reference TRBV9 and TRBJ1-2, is DSGVTQTPKHLITATGQRVTLRCSPRSGDLSVYWYQQSLDQGLQFLIQYYNGEERAKGNILERFSAQQFPDLHSELNLSSLELGDSALYFCASSVEDSRDYGYTFGSGTRLTVV.

The CDR3 is CASSQDLGQGNEQFF. The CDR3 DNA sequence: TGCGCCAGCAGCCAAGATTTGGGACAGGGCAATGAGCAGTTCTTC. This rearrangement joins TRBV4-3 to TRBJ2-1, with TRBD1 identical over 9 bases. The ends lost 0 bases at V and 6 bases at J; junction bases unmatched: 3. The CDR3 totals 15 residues. Germline V gene lookup returns CDR1 LGHNA and CDR2 YSLEER.

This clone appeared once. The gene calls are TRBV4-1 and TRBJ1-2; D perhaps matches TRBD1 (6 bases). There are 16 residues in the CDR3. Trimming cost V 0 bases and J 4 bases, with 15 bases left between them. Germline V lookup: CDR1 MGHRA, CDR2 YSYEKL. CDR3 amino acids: CASSQEGGALGYGYTF. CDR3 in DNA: TGCGCCAGCAGCCAAGAAGGGGGGGCGTTGGGCTATGGCTACACCTTC.

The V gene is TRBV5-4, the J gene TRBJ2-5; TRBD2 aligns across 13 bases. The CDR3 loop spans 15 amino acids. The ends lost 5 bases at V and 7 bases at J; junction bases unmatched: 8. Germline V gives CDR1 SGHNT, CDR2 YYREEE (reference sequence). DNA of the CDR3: TGTGCCAGCAGAACTAGCGGGGGGGGGATGGGGACCCAGTACTTC. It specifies CASRTSGGGMGTQYF.

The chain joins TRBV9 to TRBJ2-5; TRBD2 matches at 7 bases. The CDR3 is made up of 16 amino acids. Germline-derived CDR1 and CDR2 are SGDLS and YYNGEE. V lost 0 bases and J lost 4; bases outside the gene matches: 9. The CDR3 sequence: CASSVGPSGNLETQYF. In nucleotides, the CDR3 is TGTGCCAGCAGCGTAGGTCCCAGCGGGAATTTAGAGACCCAGTACTTC. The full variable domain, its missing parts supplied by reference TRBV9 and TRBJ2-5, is DSGVTQTPKHLITATGQRVTLRCSPRSGDLSVYWYQQSLDQGLQFLIQYYNGEERAKGNILERFSAQQFPDLHSELNLSSLELGDSALYFCASSVGPSGNLETQYFGPGTRLLVL.

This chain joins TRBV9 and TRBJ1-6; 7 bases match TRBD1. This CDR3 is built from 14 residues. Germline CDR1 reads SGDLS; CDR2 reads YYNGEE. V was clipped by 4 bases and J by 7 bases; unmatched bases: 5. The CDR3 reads CASSWGTVNSPLHF. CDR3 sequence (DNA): TGTGCCAGCAGCTGGGGGACAGTAAATTCACCCCTCCACTTT.

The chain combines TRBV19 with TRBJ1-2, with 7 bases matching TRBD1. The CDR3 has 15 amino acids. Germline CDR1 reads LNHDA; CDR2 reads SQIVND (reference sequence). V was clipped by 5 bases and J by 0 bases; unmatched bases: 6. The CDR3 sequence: CASSFTGTANYGYTF. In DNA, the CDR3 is TGTGCCAGTAGTTTCACCGGGACAGCTAACTATGGCTACACCTTC.

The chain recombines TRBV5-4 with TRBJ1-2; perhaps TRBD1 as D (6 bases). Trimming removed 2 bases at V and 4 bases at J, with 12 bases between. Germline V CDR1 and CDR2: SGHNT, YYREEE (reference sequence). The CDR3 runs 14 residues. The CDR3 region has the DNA TGTGCCAGCAGCTTTTGGGGGCAGACCTATGGCTACACCTTC. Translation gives CASSFWGQTYGYTF.

DNA of the CDR3: TGTGCCATCAGTGAGTCAGGCAGGGATCGCCAGCCCCAGCATTTT. As protein: CAISESGRDRQPQHF. V is TRBV10-3 and J is TRBJ1-5; possible D gene TRBD1, 5 bases. The CDR3 consists of 15 residues. Per germline, CDR1 ENHRY and CDR2 SYGVKD. Trimming took 0 bases from V and 7 from J, leaving 13 bases between them.

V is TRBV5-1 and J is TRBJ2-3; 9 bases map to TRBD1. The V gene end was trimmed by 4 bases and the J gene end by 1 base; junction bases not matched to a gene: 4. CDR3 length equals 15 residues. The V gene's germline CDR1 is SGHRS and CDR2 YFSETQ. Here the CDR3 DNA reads TGCGCCAGCAGCACGGGACAGGGAGGCACAGATACGCAGTATTTT. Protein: CASSTGQGGTDTQYF.

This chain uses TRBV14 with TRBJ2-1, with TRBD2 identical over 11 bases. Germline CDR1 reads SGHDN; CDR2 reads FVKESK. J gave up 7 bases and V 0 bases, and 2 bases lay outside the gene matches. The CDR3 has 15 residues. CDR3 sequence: CASSQDTSGSNEQFF. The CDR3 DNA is TGTGCCAGCAGCCAAGACACTAGCGGGAGTAATGAGCAGTTCTTC.

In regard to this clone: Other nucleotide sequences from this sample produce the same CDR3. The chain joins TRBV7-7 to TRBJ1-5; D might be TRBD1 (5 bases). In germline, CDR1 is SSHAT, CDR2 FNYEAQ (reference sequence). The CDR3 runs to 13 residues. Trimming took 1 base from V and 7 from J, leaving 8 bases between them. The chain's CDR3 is CASSLGQGQPQHF. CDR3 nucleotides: TGTGCCAGCAGCTTAGGGCAGGGACAGCCCCAGCATTTT.

The CDR3 DNA sequence: TGCGCCAGCAGTGAGGGTTGTGGGGGCGACGAGCAGTACTTC. Its translation is CASSEGCGGDEQYF. V is TRBV10-1 and J is TRBJ2-7; possible D gene TRBD1, 6 bases. This CDR3 comprises 14 residues. Germline-derived CDR1 and CDR2 are WNHNN and SYGVQD (reference sequence). With 2 bases removed from V and 5 bases from J, the gap between germline ends came to 13 bases.

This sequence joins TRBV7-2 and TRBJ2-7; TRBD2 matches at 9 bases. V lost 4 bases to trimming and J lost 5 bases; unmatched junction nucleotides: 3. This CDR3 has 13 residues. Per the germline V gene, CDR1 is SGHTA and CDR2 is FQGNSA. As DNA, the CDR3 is TGTGCCAGCAGCTCGCGGGGGGGCAACGAGCAGTACTTC. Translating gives CASSSRGGNEQYF.

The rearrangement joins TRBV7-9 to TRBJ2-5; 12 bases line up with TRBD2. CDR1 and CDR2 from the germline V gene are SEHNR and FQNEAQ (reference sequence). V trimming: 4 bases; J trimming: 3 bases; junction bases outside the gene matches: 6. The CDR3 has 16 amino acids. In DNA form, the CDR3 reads TGTGCCAGCAGCTCTAGGACTAGCGGGGATAAAGAGACCCAGTACTTC. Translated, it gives CASSSRTSGDKETQYF.

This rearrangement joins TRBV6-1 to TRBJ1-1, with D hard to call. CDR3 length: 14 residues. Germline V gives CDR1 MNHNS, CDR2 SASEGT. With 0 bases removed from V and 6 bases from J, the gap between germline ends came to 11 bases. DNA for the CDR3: TGTGCCAGCAGTGAAGCGAGGCGGCGCGCTGAAGCTTTCTTT. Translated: CASSEARRRAEAFF.

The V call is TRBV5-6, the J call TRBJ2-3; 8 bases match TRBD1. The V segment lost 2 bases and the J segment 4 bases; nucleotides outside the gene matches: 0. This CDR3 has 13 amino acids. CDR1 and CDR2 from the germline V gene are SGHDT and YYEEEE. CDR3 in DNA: TGTGCCAGCAGCTTACAGGGGGCAGATACGCAGTATTTT. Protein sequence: CASSLQGADTQYF.